This T cell receptor (beta chain) was profiled in a study of CD8+ T cells in alopecia areata. About the study: Treated patients were dosed with oral tofacitinib, taking 5 to 10 mg twice daily. Severity scores in treated patients reflected the percentage of scalp affected.

The table lists this clone with a few counts. After isolation, RNA underwent reverse transcription to generate cDNA as the sequencing template. Libraries were prepared by immunoSEQ multiplex PCR; TCRdb keeps only in-frame clonotypes and omits some of them. The sample yields some 120,000 clones, roughly 57% seen once. Treatment denoted: oral pan-JAK inhibitor, 5-10 mg twice daily. Between the trimmed V and J ends, which lost 0 bases and 8 bases, there was a span of 18 bases. This CDR3 region has 16 residues. The germline V gene encodes CDR1 SGHDT and CDR2 YYEEEE. The TCR was taken from a human donor with alopecia areata. The gene calls are TRBV5-6 and TRBJ1-3, with no clear D. Material: CD4+ T cells sorted from blood, obtained at week 4, from a patient treated with tofacitinib. CDR3 loop: CASSLVSASVPDTIYF. The CDR3 bases are TGTGCCAGCAGCTTGGTCAGCGCCAGTGTTCCGGACACCATATATTTT.